The sequence of this T cell receptor beta chain was determined in a study of blood T cell repertoires in COVID-19. Study-level information: PBMCs, B-cell-depleted T cells, or T cells provided the cDNA or gDNA that made up the material.

Trimming cost V 1 base and J 5 bases; bases outside gene matches: 10. Germline V gives CDR1 LGHDT, CDR2 YNNKEL (reference sequence). The CDR3 runs 16 residues. Authors' methods: How many nucleated cells were present was estimated from reference gene primer amplification. Profiling relied on immunoSEQ multiplex PCR, and the TCRdb table lists in-frame clones only, not all of them. That table is the source of V, J and clone size, and D and trimming were worked out from the DNA. Of more than 85,000 clones listed, 80% to 90% were seen once; the top ten hold about 4.2%. In Seattle, patients joined the study during active infection and were tracked longitudinally.

Source material: peripheral blood. The J gene is TRBJ2-5, the V gene TRBV3-1 (or the pseudogene TRBV3-2), with TRBD2 matching over 7 bases. This clonotype was sampled from a human donor with COVID-19, enrolled during active disease. The donor label of this sample is uncertain. CDR3 sequence (DNA): TGTGCCAGCAGCCAAGGGTGGCGGGAGTTCCAGGAGACCCAGTACTTC. Protein product: CASSQGWREFQETQYF.